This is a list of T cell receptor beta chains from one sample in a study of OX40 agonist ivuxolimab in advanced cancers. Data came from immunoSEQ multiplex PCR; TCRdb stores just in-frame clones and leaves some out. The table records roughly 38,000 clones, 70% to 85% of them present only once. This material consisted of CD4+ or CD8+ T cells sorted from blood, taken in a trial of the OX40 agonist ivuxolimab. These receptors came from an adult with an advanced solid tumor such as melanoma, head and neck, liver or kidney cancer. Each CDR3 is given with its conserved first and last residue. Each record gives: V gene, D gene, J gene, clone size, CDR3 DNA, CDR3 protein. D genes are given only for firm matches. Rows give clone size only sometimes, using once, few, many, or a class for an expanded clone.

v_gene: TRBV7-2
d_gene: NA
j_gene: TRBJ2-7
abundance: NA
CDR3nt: TGTGCCAGCAGCTTTTACTACGAGCAGTACTTC
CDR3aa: CASSFYYEQYF

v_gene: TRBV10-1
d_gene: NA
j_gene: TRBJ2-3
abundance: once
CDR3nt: TGCGCCACGGGGGGCACAGATACGCAGTATTTT
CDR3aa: CATGGTDTQYF

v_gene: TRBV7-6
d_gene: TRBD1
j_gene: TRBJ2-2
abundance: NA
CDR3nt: TGTGCCAGTCAAGCACCGGGCAGGGGGCAGGGCGGGGAGCTGTTTTTT
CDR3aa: CASQAPGRGQGGELFF

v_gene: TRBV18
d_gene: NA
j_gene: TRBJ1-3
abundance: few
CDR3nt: TGTGCCAGCTCACTCAGGGGTGATGGAAACACCATATATTTT
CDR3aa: CASSLRGDGNTIYF

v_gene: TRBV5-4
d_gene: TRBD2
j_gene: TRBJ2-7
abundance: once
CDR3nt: TGTGCCAGCAGCTTGCGGTATGGCGGGGGGCACTCCTACGAGCAGTACTTC
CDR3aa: CASSLRYGGGHSYEQYF

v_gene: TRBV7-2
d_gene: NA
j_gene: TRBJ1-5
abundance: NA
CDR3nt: TGTGCCAGCAGTCCCCGGCGGGGTGAGGGGCCCCAGCATTTT
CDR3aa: CASSPRRGEGPQHF

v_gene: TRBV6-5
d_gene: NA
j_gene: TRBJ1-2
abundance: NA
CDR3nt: TGTGCCAGCAGTAGAGGGGGTACTAACTATGGCTACACCTTC
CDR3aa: CASSRGGTNYGYTF

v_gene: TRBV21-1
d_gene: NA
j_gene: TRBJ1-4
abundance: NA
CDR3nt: TGTGCCAGCAGCAAGGGGCTGAGCCACGATGAAAAACTGTTTTTT
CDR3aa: CASSKGLSHDEKLFF

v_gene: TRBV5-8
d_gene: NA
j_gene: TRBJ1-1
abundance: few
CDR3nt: TGTGCCAGCAGCTTGGGACAGGTGAACACTGAAGCTTTCTTT
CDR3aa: CASSLGQVNTEAFF

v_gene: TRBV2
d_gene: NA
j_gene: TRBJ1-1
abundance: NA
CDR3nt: TGTGCCAGCAGTGATAGGGATGTGAGCCCTGAAGCTTTCTTT
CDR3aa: CASSDRDVSPEAFF

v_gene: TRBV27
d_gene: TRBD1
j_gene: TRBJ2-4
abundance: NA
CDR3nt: TGTGCCAGCACACAGCAGGGGGCTTTCAAAAACATTCAGTACTTC
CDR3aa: CASTQQGAFKNIQYF

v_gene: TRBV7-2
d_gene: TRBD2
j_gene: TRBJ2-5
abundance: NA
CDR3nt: TGTGCCAGCAGCTTAGGTGCCCTAGCGGGGGGACAAGAGACCCAGTACTTC
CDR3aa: CASSLGALAGGQETQYF

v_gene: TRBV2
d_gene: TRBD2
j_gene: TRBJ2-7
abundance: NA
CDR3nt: TGTGCCAGCAGTGACTCTAGCGGGGGAAAATACGAGCAGTACTTC
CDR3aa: CASSDSSGGKYEQYF

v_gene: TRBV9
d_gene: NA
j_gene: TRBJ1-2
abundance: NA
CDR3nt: TGTGCCAGCAGCCTCGGGCCTAACTATGGCTACACCTTC
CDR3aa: CASSLGPNYGYTF

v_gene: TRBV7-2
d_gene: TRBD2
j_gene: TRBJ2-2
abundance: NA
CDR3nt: TGTGCCAGCAGCTTTAAGTTAGCGGGTGTCCCCGGGGAGCTGTTTTTT
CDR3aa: CASSFKLAGVPGELFF